This TCR beta chain was retrieved from a study of shared clonotypes between healthy human individuals. Overall study results and limits: Incompleteness in sorted-subset sequencing, despite large depth, was shown by rarefaction.

As concerns this clone: Its specificity is not known.

Measured with immunoSEQ multiplex PCR; TCRdb has only the in-frame clones, and not every one. This sample carries approximately 2,000,000 clones, 80% to 95% of them seen once, and the ten largest clones take more than 1.5%. V lost 1 base, J lost 2 bases, and 4 bases stayed unmatched. This CDR3 spans 16 amino acids. Germline V gene lookup returns CDR1 SGHVS and CDR2 FQNEAQ. Naive CD8 cells comprised CD45RO-negative, CCR7-positively selected cells, excluding terminally differentiated effector memory CD45RA+ cells. This TCR was recovered from a man younger than 35 in good health. Some clones in this sample may be carry-over from other donors' samples. This chain links TRBV7-8 with TRBJ2-1; the match to TRBD2 covers 8 bases. Material for sequencing was naive CD8+ T cells from PBMCs. Here the CDR3 DNA reads TGTGCCAGCAGCTTAGTAGTAGCGGGGCCCTACAATGAGCAGTTCTTC. It yields the protein CASSLVVAGPYNEQFF.